One TCR beta chain is described in this entry. As yet, its antigen is unknown. Primers included in the PCR were 60 Vbeta and 13 Jbeta primers. Sequencing used immunoSEQ multiplex PCR; TCRdb keeps in-frame clones, though not all of them. The table includes 35,000 to 50,000 clones, roughly half detected once. The data were taken from a study of cytomegalovirus exposure and HLA in healthy donors. Overall study results and limits: In a later analysis, several top co-occurrence clusters appeared linked to parvovirus B19, influenza, CMV and Epstein-Barr virus. Roughly uniform sequencing depth across donors was assumed, possibly incorrectly.

The V and J ends lost 3 bases and 4 bases respectively, with 13 bases between them. The CDR3 has 14 residues. Looked up from germline, CDR1 is SGHRS and CDR2 is YFSETQ. Input material: PBMCs. The V gene is TRBV5-1, the J gene TRBJ1-1, with a possible D match to TRBD1 (6 bases). The receptor was derived from a human donor in good health. The CDR3 here is CASSSYRVGTEAFF. The CDR3 nucleotides are TGCGCCAGCAGCTCGTACAGGGTTGGCACTGAAGCTTTCTTT. Supplemented by reference TRBV5-1 and TRBJ1-1, the full variable domain reads KAGVTQTPRYLIKTRGQQVTLSCSPISGHRSVSWYQQTPGQGLQFLFEYFSETQRNKGNFPGRFSGRQFSNSRSEMNVSTLELGDSALYLCASSSYRVGTEAFFGQGTRLTVV.